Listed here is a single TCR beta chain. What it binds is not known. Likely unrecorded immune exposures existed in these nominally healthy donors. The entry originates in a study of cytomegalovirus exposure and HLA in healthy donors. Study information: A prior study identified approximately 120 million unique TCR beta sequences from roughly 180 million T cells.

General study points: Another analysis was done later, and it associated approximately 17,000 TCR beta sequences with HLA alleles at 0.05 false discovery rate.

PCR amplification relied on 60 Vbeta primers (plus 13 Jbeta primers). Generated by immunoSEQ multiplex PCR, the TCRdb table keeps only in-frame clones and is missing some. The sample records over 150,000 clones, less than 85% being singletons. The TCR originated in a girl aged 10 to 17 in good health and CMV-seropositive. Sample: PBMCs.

CDR3 nucleotides: TGTGCCAGCAGCATCCGGACATTCCTGGTCTCCTACGAGCAGTACTTC. Translated: CASSIRTFLVSYEQYF. The chain combines TRBV5-8 with TRBJ2-7, with D maybe TRBD1 (5 bases). Trimming left V 4 bases short and J 0 bases short, with 17 bases between. The CDR3 length is 16 residues. Germline V gene sequence: CDR1 SGHTS, CDR2 YDEGEE.